The sequence of this T cell receptor (beta chain) was determined in a study of blood T cell repertoires in COVID-19. About the research overall: COVID-19 samples, acute and convalescent, were from the United States, Italy and Spain. From T cells, B-cell-depleted T cells, or PBMCs came the material, which was cDNA or gDNA.

V lost 0 bases, J lost 4 bases, and 15 bases stayed unmatched. Germline CDR1 is SNHLY and CDR2 is FYNNEI. This CDR3 contains 20 residues. As originally analysed: Nucleated cell number was recorded as an estimate derived from reference gene primer amplification. Measured with immunoSEQ multiplex PCR; TCRdb has only the in-frame clones, and not every one. D and trimming come from the DNA, and the V and J calls and clone size come from that table. Of roughly 80,000 clones listed, approximately 80% are singletons. Sequenced sample: peripheral blood. This receptor was identified in a human donor in a cohort sampled during active COVID-19. The V gene is TRBV2, the J gene TRBJ2-1; 10 nucleotides agree with TRBD2. CDR3 region: CASSEAEGLAGAKGYNEQFF. The CDR3 bases are TGTGCCAGCAGTGAAGCGGAGGGGCTAGCGGGAGCGAAGGGGTACAATGAGCAGTTCTTC.